The 20 T cell receptor beta chains presented below share a single source sample, sequenced in a study of cytomegalovirus exposure and HLA in healthy donors. Use of 60 Vbeta and 13 Jbeta primers characterized the PCR. Sequencing was performed with immunoSEQ multiplex PCR; in TCRdb, only in-frame clones are kept and a portion is missing. This table has some 140,000 clones, about 80% appearing once. The sample was PBMCs. Every receptor here comes from a male donor in good health and CMV-seropositive.

The V and J genes are TRBV5-6 and TRBJ2-1; D perhaps matches TRBD2 (5 bases). This CDR3 has 15 residues. The germline V and J ends were trimmed by 4 bases and 0 bases, with 11 bases remaining between them. The V gene's germline CDR1 is SGHDT and CDR2 YYEEEE. For the CDR3, the DNA is TGTGCCAGCAGCCTGCGGGTTAGCTCCTACAATGAGCAGTTCTTC. It translates to CASSLRVSSYNEQFF.

The chain couples TRBV9 to TRBJ2-7; possible D gene TRBD1, 5 bases. V was cut by 0 bases and J by 3 bases, with 13 bases left in between. The length of the CDR3 is 15 residues. The germline CDR1 and CDR2 sequences are SGDLS and YYNGEE. CDR3 sequence reads: CASSVGQGSGYEQYF. The CDR3 nucleotides are TGTGCCAGCAGCGTAGGCCAGGGTTCGGGCTACGAGCAGTACTTC.

V is TRBV7-2 and J is TRBJ1-3, with D possibly matching TRBD1 (5 bases). The V end was cut by 5 bases, the J end by 3 bases, with 11 bases between. The CDR3 contains 14 residues. Germline lookup yields CDR1 SGHTA and CDR2 FQGNSA. DNA for the CDR3: TGTGCCAGCAGCCTGGGGGGGGGTGGAAACACCATATATTTT. Its translation: CASSLGGGGNTIYF.

The chain joins TRBV7-9 to TRBJ2-5, with TRBD1 identical over 8 bases. The CDR3 has 15 amino acids. The J segment lost 5 bases and the V segment lost 1 base, leaving 6 bases of the junction unmatched. Germline CDR1 reads SEHNR; CDR2 reads FQNEAQ (reference sequence). The CDR3 DNA sequence: TGTGCCAGCAGCTTAGTCAGGGGGCGCGACGAGACCCAGTACTTC. As protein: CASSLVRGRDETQYF.

The rearrangement joins TRBV27 to TRBJ2-3; D remains ambiguous. Germline V gene sequence: CDR1 MNHEY, CDR2 SMNVEV (reference sequence). The CDR3 consists of 13 residues. The V gene lost 5 bases and the J gene lost 6 bases, with 12 bases spanning the gap. The CDR3 bases are TGTGCCAGCAGTCTATATCCTACGGATACGCAGTATTTT. Translated, it gives CASSLYPTDTQYF.

For the CDR3, the DNA is TGTGCCAGCAGGGACAAGACAGCCTACAATGAGCAGTTCTTC. Protein sequence: CASRDKTAYNEQFF. The chain carries TRBV2 and TRBJ2-1, with D possibly matching TRBD1 (5 bases). Trimming cost V 6 bases and J 2 bases, with 11 bases left between them. This CDR3 has 14 residues. Germline CDR1 reads SNHLY; CDR2 reads FYNNEI.

The V call is TRBV28, the J call TRBJ2-1; D gene ambiguous. Germline CDR1 is MDHEN and CDR2 is SYDVKM. This CDR3 comprises 10 residues. V was trimmed by 4 bases and J by 9 bases, leaving 4 bases between them. Written as DNA, the CDR3 is TGTGCCAGCAGTTCATTTGAGCAGTTCTTC. Its protein product is CASSSFEQFF. Drawing the rest from reference TRBV28 and TRBJ2-1, the complete variable domain is DVKVTQSSRYLVKRTGEKVFLECVQDMDHENMFWYRQDPGLGLRLIYFSYDVKMKEKGDIPEGYSVSREKKERFSLILESASTNQTSMYLCASSSFEQFFGPGTRLTVL.

The genes are TRBV6-4 and TRBJ2-3; TRBD2 aligns across 8 bases. V dropped 4 bases and J dropped 4; count of bases not matched to a gene: 7. The germline gives CDR1 MRHNA, CDR2 SNTAGT. The CDR3 is 15 amino acids. CDR3 DNA: TGTGCCAGCAGTGGCGCGGGAGGAGGGCCAGATACGCAGTATTTT. Its protein product is CASSGAGGGPDTQYF.

V is TRBV6-5 and J is TRBJ1-4, with D perhaps TRBD1 (5 bases). The CDR3 has 15 residues. The germline V gene encodes CDR1 MNHEY and CDR2 SVGAGI. V lost 7 bases and J 0 bases, leaving 12 bases between the germline ends. CDR3 protein: CASTSGGATNEKLFF. The DNA of the CDR3 is TGTGCCAGCACCAGCGGGGGGGCAACTAATGAAAAACTGTTTTTT.

With respect to this clone: One end of the junction fails to match germline, which may point to a read error. The rearrangement joins TRBV6-5 to TRBJ2-7; possibly TRBD2 for D (5 bases). This CDR3 has 14 amino acids. Germline lookup yields CDR1 MNHEY and CDR2 SVGAGI. CDR3 sequence reads: CASSYSLASSERYF. In DNA form, the CDR3 reads TGTGCCAGCAGTTACTCGTTGGCTAGTAGCGAGCGGTACTTC.

Only one count was recorded for this clone. The rearrangement uses TRBV7-8 and TRBJ2-7; 9 bases agree with TRBD1. The CDR3 has 12 residues. Unmatched junction bases numbered 5, after V lost 5 bases and J lost 9 bases. Germline V CDR1 and CDR2: SGHVS, FQNEAQ. The CDR3 spells CASSDGTGRQYF. In DNA, the CDR3 is TGTGCCAGCAGCGACGGGACAGGGCGGCAGTACTTC. Supplemented by reference TRBV7-8 and TRBJ2-7, the full variable domain reads GAGVSQSPRYKVAKRGQDVALRCDPISGHVSLFWYQQALGQGPEFLTYFQNEAQLDKSGLPSDRFFAERPEGSVSTLKIQRTQQEDSAVYLCASSDGTGRQYFGPGTRLTVT.

This rearrangement joins TRBV2 to TRBJ1-1; the match to TRBD1 covers 9 bases. The CDR3 length is 14 residues. The germline V gene encodes CDR1 SNHLY and CDR2 FYNNEI. Trimming cost V 6 bases and J 3 bases; bases outside gene matches: 5. The CDR3 coding sequence is TGTGCCAGCAGAGAAAGACAGGGGGACACTGAAGCTTTCTTT. Protein sequence: CASRERQGDTEAFF.

The V and J genes are TRBV6-6 and TRBJ2-7; D is unclear. The V end lost 6 bases, the J end lost 4 bases, and 19 bases lay between the germline ends. The CDR3 has 15 amino acids. Germline CDR1 is MNHNY and CDR2 is SVGAGI (reference sequence). The CDR3 sequence is CASRLASTTLYEQYF. The CDR3 bases are TGTGCCAGCAGGCTCGCCTCGACAACCTTATACGAGCAGTACTTC.

The J gene is TRBJ2-1, the V gene TRBV9; 8 positions agree with TRBD2. The CDR3 length is 19 residues. The germline V gene encodes CDR1 SGDLS and CDR2 YYNGEE. After removal of 0 bases from V and 7 bases from J, the junction contained 18 bases not matched to a gene. CDR3 nucleotide sequence: TGTGCCAGCAGCGTAGATAGCGTCCGTACTAGCGGACTAGGGAATGAGCAGTTCTTC. It specifies CASSVDSVRTSGLGNEQFF.

The chain employs TRBV29-1 and TRBJ2-5; 8 nucleotides match TRBD2. The DNA end lines up better with TRBJ2-7; the J call may be wrong. The CDR3 totals 12 residues. Germline V lookup: CDR1 SQVTM, CDR2 ANQGSEA. The CDR3 DNA sequence: TGCAGCGTTGACGCGGGGGGCTACGAGCAGTACTTC. Translated, it gives CSVDAGGYEQYF.

This clone was seen just once. The J gene is TRBJ2-3, the V gene TRBV9, with 9 bases matching TRBD2. The ends lost 0 bases at V and 5 bases at J; junction bases unmatched: 7. This CDR3 spans 16 amino acids. Germline values: CDR1 SGDLS, CDR2 YYNGEE. The CDR3 sequence: CASSVGAGGAEDTQYF. CDR3 sequence (DNA): TGTGCCAGCAGCGTAGGAGCGGGGGGTGCGGAAGATACGCAGTATTTT.

This clone was found a few times. The chain couples TRBV6-6 to TRBJ1-1; perhaps TRBD1 as D (6 bases). There are 15 residues in the CDR3. Trimming left V 6 bases short and J 4 bases short, with 18 bases between. Germline V gene sequence: CDR1 MNHNY, CDR2 SVGAGI (reference sequence). Here the CDR3 DNA reads TGTGCCAGCAGACGACCGGGCCTAGGGGGCACTGAAGCTTTCTTT. It specifies CASRRPGLGGTEAFF.

The V and J genes are TRBV19 and TRBJ2-5; tentatively, D is TRBD2 (5 bases). This CDR3 comprises 15 residues. V lost 4 bases, J lost 2 bases, and 14 bases lay in between. Germline CDR1 is LNHDA and CDR2 is SQIVND (reference sequence). The DNA for the CDR3 is TGTGCCAGTAGTAAACTACGAGGGAAGCAAGAGACCCAGTACTTC. It translates to CASSKLRGKQETQYF.

There are a few counts of this clone. This CDR3 reads CASSLYRGRAGTDTQYF. In nucleotides, the CDR3 is TGTGCCAGCAGCTTATATAGAGGGAGGGCCGGCACAGATACGCAGTATTTT. J is TRBJ2-3 and V is TRBV11-2; 7 bases are a match to TRBD2. CDR1 SGHAT and CDR2 FQNNGV come from the germline V gene. This CDR3 comprises 17 residues. Trimming took 2 bases from V and 1 from J; bases not matched to a gene: 9.

This clone came up a few times. V usage is TRBV6-1 and J usage is TRBJ2-6; D is unresolved. The CDR3 contains 14 residues. V dropped 3 bases and J dropped 2 bases, with 5 bases sitting between them. Germline V gene lookup returns CDR1 MNHNS and CDR2 SASEGT. The CDR3 nucleotides are TGTGCCAGCAGTGACCTCGCTGGGGCCAACGTCCTGACTTTC. Translating gives CASSDLAGANVLTF.